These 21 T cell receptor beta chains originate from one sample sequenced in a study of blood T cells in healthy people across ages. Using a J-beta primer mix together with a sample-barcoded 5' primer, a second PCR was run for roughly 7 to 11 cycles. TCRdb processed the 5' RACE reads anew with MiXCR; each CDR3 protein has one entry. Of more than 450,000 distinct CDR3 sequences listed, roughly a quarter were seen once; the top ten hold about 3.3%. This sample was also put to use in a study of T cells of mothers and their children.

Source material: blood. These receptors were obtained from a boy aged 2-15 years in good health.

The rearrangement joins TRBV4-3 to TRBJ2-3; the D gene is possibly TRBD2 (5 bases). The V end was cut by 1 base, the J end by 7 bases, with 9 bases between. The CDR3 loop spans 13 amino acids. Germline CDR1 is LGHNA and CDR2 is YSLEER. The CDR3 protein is CASSQGLHNTQYF. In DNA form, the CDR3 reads TGCGCCAGCAGCCAAGGACTACACAATACGCAGTATTTT.

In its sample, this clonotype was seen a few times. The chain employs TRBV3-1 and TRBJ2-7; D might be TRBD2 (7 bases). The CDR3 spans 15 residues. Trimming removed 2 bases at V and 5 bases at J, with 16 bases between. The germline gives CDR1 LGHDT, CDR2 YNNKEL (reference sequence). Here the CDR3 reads CASSQMAGGRDEQYF. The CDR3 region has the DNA TGTGCCAGCAGCCAAATGGCCGGGGGGCGCGACGAGCAGTACTTC.

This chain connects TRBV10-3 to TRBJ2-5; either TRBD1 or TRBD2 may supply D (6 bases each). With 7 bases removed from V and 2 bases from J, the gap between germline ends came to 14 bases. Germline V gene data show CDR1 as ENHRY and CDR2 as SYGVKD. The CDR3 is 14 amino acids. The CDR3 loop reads CAITKGGNQETQYF. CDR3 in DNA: TGTGCCATCACCAAGGGGGGAAATCAAGAGACCCAGTACTTC.

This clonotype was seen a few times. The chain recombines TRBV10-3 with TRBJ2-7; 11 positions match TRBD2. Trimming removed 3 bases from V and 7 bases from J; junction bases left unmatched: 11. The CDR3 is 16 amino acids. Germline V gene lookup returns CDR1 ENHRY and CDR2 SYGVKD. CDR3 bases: TGTGCCATCAGTGATGGGGGGACTAGCGGCCAAGGGGAGCAGTACTTC. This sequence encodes CAISDGGTSGQGEQYF.

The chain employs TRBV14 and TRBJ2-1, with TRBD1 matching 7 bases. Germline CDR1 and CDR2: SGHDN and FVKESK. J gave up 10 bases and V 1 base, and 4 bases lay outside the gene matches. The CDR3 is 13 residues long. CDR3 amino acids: CASSQVGGSEQFF. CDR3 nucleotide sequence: TGTGCCAGCAGCCAAGTAGGGGGCTCGGAGCAGTTCTTC.

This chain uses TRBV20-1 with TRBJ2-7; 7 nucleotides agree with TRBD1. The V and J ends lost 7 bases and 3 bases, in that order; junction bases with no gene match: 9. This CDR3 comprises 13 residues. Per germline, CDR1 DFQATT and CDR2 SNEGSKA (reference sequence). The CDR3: CSVLGQGVYEQYF. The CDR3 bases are TGCAGTGTCCTTGGTCAGGGGGTCTACGAGCAGTACTTC.

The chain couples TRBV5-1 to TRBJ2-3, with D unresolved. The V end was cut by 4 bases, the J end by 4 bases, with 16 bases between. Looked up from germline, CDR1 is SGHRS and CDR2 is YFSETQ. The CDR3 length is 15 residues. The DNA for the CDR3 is TGCGCCAGCAGCCCGACCGCTGGTGGTCCAGATACGCAGTATTTT. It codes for CASSPTAGGPDTQYF.

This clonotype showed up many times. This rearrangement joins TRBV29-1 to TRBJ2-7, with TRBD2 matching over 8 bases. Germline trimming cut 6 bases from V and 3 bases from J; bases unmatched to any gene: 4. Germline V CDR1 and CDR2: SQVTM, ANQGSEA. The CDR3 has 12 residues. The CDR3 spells CSVSGGNYEQYF. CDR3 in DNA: TGCAGCGTCTCGGGGGGGAACTACGAGCAGTACTTC.

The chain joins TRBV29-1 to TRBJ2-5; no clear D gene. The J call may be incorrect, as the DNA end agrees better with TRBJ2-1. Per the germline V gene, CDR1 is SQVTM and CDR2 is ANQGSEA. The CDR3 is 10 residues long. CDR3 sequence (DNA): TGCAGCGCAGGCTGGGATGAGCAGTTCTTC. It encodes CSAGWDEQFF.

This CDR3 reads CASSYASPGLASRGNEQFF. DNA of the CDR3: TGTGCCAGCAGTTACGCTTCCCCGGGACTAGCGTCGAGGGGAAATGAGCAGTTCTTC. The rearrangement uses TRBV6-5 and TRBJ2-1, with TRBD2 identical over 10 bases. CDR1 and CDR2 from the germline V gene are MNHEY and SVGAGI. The J segment lost 7 bases and the V segment lost 2 bases, leaving 17 bases of the junction unmatched. The CDR3 is 19 amino acids.

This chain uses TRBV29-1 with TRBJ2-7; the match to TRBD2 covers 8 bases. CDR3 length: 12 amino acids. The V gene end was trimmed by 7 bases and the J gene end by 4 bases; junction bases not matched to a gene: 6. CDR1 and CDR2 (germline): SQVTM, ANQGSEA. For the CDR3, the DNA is TGCAGCGCTCTAGCGGGCCGATACGAGCAGTACTTC. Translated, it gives CSALAGRYEQYF.

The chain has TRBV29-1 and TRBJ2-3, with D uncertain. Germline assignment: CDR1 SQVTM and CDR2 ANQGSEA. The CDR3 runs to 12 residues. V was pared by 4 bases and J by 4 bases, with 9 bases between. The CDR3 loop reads CSVGVAADTQYF. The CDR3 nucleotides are TGCAGCGTTGGGGTAGCTGCAGATACGCAGTATTTT.

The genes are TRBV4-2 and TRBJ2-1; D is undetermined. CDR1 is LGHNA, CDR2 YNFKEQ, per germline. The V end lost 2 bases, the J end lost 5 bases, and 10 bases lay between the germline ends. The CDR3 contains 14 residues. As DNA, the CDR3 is TGTGCCAGCAGCCAAATGGACGTTGACAATGAGCAGTTCTTC. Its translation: CASSQMDVDNEQFF.

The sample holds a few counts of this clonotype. CDR3 protein: CASSYEGSSGNTIYF. The CDR3 DNA sequence: TGTGCCAGCAGTTACGAGGGGAGCTCTGGAAACACCATATATTTT. The V call is TRBV27, the J call TRBJ1-3, with a weak D call TRBD1 (5 bases). The CDR3 length is 15 residues. In germline, CDR1 is MNHEY, CDR2 SMNVEV (reference sequence). The V end lost 4 bases, the J end lost 0 bases, and 10 bases lay between the germline ends.

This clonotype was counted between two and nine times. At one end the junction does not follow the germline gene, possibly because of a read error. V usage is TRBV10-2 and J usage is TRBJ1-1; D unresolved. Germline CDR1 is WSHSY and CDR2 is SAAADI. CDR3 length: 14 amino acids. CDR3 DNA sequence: TGCGCCAGCAGTGAGTCCCCCGGGAACTCTGAAGCTTTCTTT. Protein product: CASSESPGNSEAFF.

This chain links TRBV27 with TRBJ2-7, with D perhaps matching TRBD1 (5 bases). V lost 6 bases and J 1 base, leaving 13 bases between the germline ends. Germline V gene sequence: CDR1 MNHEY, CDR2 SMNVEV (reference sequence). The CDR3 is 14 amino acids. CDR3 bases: TGTGCCAGCAGCCTCCAGGGTGGATCCTACGAGCAGTACTTC. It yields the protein CASSLQGGSYEQYF.

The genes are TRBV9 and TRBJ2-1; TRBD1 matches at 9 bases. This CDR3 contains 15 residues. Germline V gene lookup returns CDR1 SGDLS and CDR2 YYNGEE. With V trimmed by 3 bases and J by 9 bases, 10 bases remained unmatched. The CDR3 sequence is CASSGRDRDFGEQFF. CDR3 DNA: TGTGCCAGCAGCGGCCGGGACAGGGACTTCGGTGAGCAGTTCTTC.

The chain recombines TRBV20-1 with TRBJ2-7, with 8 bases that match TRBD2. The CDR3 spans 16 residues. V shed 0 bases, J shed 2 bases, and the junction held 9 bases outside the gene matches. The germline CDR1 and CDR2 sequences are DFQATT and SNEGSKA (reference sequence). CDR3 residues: CSARERSGGHAYEQYF. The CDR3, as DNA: TGCAGTGCTAGAGAGAGGAGCGGGGGTCATGCCTACGAGCAGTACTTC.

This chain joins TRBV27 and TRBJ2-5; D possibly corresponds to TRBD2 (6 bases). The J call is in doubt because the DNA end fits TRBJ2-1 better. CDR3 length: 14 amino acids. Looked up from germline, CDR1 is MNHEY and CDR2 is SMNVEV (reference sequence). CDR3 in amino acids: CASSGLLSYNEQFF. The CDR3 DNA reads TGTGCCAGCTCGGGACTTCTCTCCTACAATGAGCAGTTCTTC.

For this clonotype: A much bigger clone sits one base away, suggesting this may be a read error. CDR3: CAISEGGSSYEQYF. For the CDR3, the DNA is TGTGCCATCAGTGAGGGGGGGAGCTCCTACGAGCAGTACTTC. The chain is built from TRBV10-3 and TRBJ2-1; possibly TRBD2 for D (6 bases). The J call could be wrong; TRBJ2-7 is a better fit for the DNA end. The germline V gene encodes CDR1 ENHRY and CDR2 SYGVKD. The CDR3 runs 14 residues.

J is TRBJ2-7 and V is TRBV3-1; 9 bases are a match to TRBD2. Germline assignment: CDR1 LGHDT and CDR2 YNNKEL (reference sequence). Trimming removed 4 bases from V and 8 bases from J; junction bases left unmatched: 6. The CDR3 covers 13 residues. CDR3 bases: TGTGCCAGCAGCCCCGGGCTAGCGGGACAGCAGTACTTC. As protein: CASSPGLAGQQYF.